This entry features one T cell receptor (beta chain) sequence. This entry is derived from a study of blood T cells in healthy people across ages. Alongside a J-beta primer mix, a sample-barcoded 5' primer served in a second PCR lasting roughly 6 to 12 cycles. TCRdb independently ran MiXCR on the 5' RACE reads; one entry per CDR3 protein. Here the sample spans around 1,800,000 distinct CDR3 sequences, approximately 39% being singletons. The CDR3 extends over 15 amino acids. The V segment lost 5 bases and the J segment 15 bases; nucleotides outside the gene matches: 13. This clonotype originated in a human donor in good health. Specimen: blood. This sequence joins TRBV12-3 or TRBV12-4 and TRBJ1-6; TRBD1 matches at 10 bases. CDR3 amino acids: CASSNAGTGAISLHF. The CDR3 nucleotides read TGTGCCAGCAGTAACGCCGGGACAGGGGCGATTAGCCTCCACTTT.